This is a list of T cell receptor beta chains from one sample in a study of blood T cell repertoires in COVID-19. Assay: immunoSEQ multiplex PCR; the TCRdb copy retains only in-frame clones and omits some. The sample lists 270,000 or so clones; around 90% were seen once. The material sequenced was peripheral blood. These TCRs come from a woman aged 40 to 50 who had recovered from COVID-19. Both conserved end residues are part of each CDR3. The order of the fields is clone size, D gene, V gene, J gene, CDR3 protein, CDR3 DNA. The D gene is left open where the match is weak. A clone size is listed for some rows: how often the clone was seen (once, few, many), or a class if it is expanded.

size: -; D: -; V: TRBV14; J: TRBJ2-7; CDR3: CASSRGLPPDEQYF; DNA: TGTGCCAGCAGCCGGGGGCTCCCTCCGGACGAGCAGTACTTC
size: -; D: -; V: TRBV3-1/TRBV3-2; J: TRBJ2-5; CDR3: CASSQDRRVGETQYF; DNA: TGTGCCAGCAGCCAAGATCGCAGGGTCGGAGAGACCCAGTACTTC
size: -; D: -; V: TRBV24-1; J: TRBJ2-7; CDR3: CATAGGDRDEQYF; DNA: TGTGCCACCGCCGGAGGGGATCGGGACGAGCAGTACTTC
size: -; D: -; V: TRBV5-1; J: TRBJ1-4; CDR3: CASRPDRLGEKLFF; DNA: TGCGCCAGCAGACCCGACAGGTTGGGTGAAAAACTGTTTTTT
size: -; D: TRBD1; V: TRBV5-3; J: TRBJ1-5; CDR3: CARSAGQGTNQPQHF; DNA: TGTGCCAGAAGCGCGGGACAGGGAACAAATCAGCCCCAGCATTTT
size: -; D: -; V: TRBV18; J: TRBJ1-6; CDR3: CASSPDSSPLHF; DNA: TGTGCCAGCTCACCGGACAGTTCACCCCTCCACTTT
size: -; D: TRBD1; V: TRBV27; J: TRBJ2-2; CDR3: CASSSNRGQNTGELFF; DNA: TGTGCCAGCAGCTCCAACAGGGGCCAAAACACCGGGGAGCTGTTTTTT
size: -; D: -; V: TRBV14; J: TRBJ1-1; CDR3: CASSQEVPLFWADLGNTEAFF; DNA: TGTGCCAGCAGCCAAGAAGTGCCCCTCTTCTGGGCAGACCTCGGGAACACTGAAGCTTTCTTT
size: -; D: TRBD2; V: TRBV5-4; J: TRBJ2-5; CDR3: CASSLRLAGDQETQYF; DNA: TGTGCCAGCAGCTTGAGGCTAGCGGGAGATCAAGAGACCCAGTACTTC
size: -; D: -; V: TRBV28; J: TRBJ2-2; CDR3: CASRLTDTGELFF; DNA: TGTGCCAGCAGGCTCACGGACACCGGGGAGCTGTTTTTT
size: -; D: TRBD1; V: TRBV6-5; J: TRBJ1-2; CDR3: CASSYGQGSGYGYTF; DNA: TGTGCCAGCAGTTACGGACAGGGGAGCGGCTATGGCTACACCTTC
size: -; D: TRBD2; V: TRBV11-2; J: TRBJ2-3; CDR3: CASSRTSGRADTQYF; DNA: TGTGCCAGCAGCAGGACTAGCGGGAGGGCAGATACGCAGTATTTT
size: -; D: TRBD2; V: TRBV11-2; J: TRBJ2-7; CDR3: CASSLGISGSGYEQYF; DNA: TGTGCCAGCAGCTTAGGAATTAGCGGGAGCGGCTACGAGCAGTACTTC
size: -; D: TRBD1; V: TRBV19; J: TRBJ2-7; CDR3: CASRAAGTGFRYEQYF; DNA: TGTGCCAGTAGGGCAGCCGGGACAGGGTTTCGCTACGAGCAGTACTTC
size: few; D: -; V: TRBV24-1; J: TRBJ1-2; CDR3: CATSDFGTNYGYTF; DNA: TGTGCCACCAGTGATTTTGGCACCAACTATGGCTACACCTTC
size: few; D: -; V: TRBV19; J: TRBJ2-1; CDR3: CASNFFGGSSYNEQFF; DNA: TGTGCCAGTAACTTCTTTGGCGGCAGCTCCTACAATGAGCAGTTCTTC
size: -; D: -; V: TRBV6-6; J: TRBJ1-4; CDR3: CASDSRANEKLFF; DNA: TGTGCCAGCGATAGCAGGGCTAATGAAAAACTGTTTTTT
size: -; D: -; V: TRBV5-1; J: TRBJ2-2; CDR3: CASSQGGENTGELFF; DNA: TGCGCCAGCAGCCAAGGGGGAGAGAACACCGGGGAGCTGTTTTTT
size: -; D: TRBD2; V: TRBV30; J: TRBJ2-3; CDR3: CAWSGPSGDTQYF; DNA: TGTGCCTGGAGTGGTCCTAGCGGGGATACGCAGTATTTT
size: many; D: -; V: TRBV7-9; J: TRBJ2-5; CDR3: CASSLWAGGQETQYF; DNA: TGTGCCAGCAGCTTATGGGCCGGGGGCCAAGAGACCCAGTACTTC
size: -; D: TRBD1; V: TRBV5-4; J: TRBJ1-5; CDR3: CASSAGQGNQPQHF; DNA: TGTGCCAGCAGCGCGGGACAGGGGAATCAGCCCCAGCATTTT
size: once; D: -; V: TRBV18; J: TRBJ2-3; CDR3: CASSRLEAASTDTQYF; DNA: TGTGCCAGCTCAAGGTTGGAGGCGGCTAGCACAGATACGCAGTATTTT
size: -; D: TRBD2; V: TRBV9; J: TRBJ2-1; CDR3: CASSVGTSGPHNEQFF; DNA: TGTGCCAGCAGCGTAGGTACTAGCGGCCCACACAATGAGCAGTTCTTC
size: -; D: TRBD1; V: TRBV19; J: TRBJ2-7; CDR3: CASSIDPGTGPYEQYF; DNA: TGTGCCAGTAGTATAGACCCCGGGACAGGACCTTACGAGCAGTACTTC
size: -; D: -; V: TRBV9; J: TRBJ2-5; CDR3: CASSVGAGASAQYF; DNA: TGTGCCAGCAGCGTGGGGGCAGGGGCAAGTGCCCAGTACTTC
size: -; D: TRBD1; V: TRBV18; J: TRBJ2-7; CDR3: CASSPLPLGTAYEQYF; DNA: TGTGCCAGCTCACCACTGCCGCTCGGGACAGCCTACGAGCAGTACTTC
size: -; D: -; V: TRBV28; J: TRBJ1-4; CDR3: CASSPPPGKGRDNEKLFF; DNA: TGTGCCAGCAGTCCACCCCCCGGGAAGGGGAGGGATAATGAAAAACTGTTTTTT
size: -; D: -; V: TRBV27; J: TRBJ1-2; CDR3: CASSLSRTVIGGYTF; DNA: TGTGCCAGCAGTTTATCCCGGACAGTCATTGGCGGCTACACCTTC
size: -; D: TRBD2; V: TRBV25-1; J: TRBJ2-1; CDR3: CASKGGGLAGPDEQFF; DNA: TGTGCCAGCAAAGGGGGGGGACTAGCGGGACCGGATGAGCAGTTCTTC
size: -; D: TRBD2; V: TRBV28; J: TRBJ2-7; CDR3: CASSLLAECEQYF; DNA: TGTGCCAGCAGTTTACTAGCGGAATGCGAGCAGTACTTC
size: -; D: TRBD2; V: TRBV9; J: TRBJ2-1; CDR3: CASSVGGRTSGSNEQFF; DNA: TGTGCCAGCAGCGTAGGTGGGAGGACTAGCGGGAGCAATGAGCAGTTCTTC
size: -; D: TRBD1; V: TRBV5-1; J: TRBJ1-4; CDR3: CASSLGQGTANEKLFF; DNA: TGCGCCAGCAGCTTGGGACAGGGAACGGCTAATGAAAAACTGTTTTTT
size: -; D: -; V: TRBV15; J: TRBJ1-1; CDR3: CATSGRGFGTEAFF; DNA: TGTGCCACCAGCGGTAGGGGGTTTGGTACTGAAGCTTTCTTT
size: -; D: TRBD2; V: TRBV18; J: TRBJ2-1; CDR3: CASSPRGLAGGLGNEQFF; DNA: TGTGCCAGCTCACCACGAGGACTAGCGGGAGGGCTGGGCAATGAGCAGTTCTTC
size: -; D: -; V: TRBV7-6; J: TRBJ2-7; CDR3: CASSLGTRAGTYEQYF; DNA: TGTGCCAGCAGCTTAGGAACTCGGGCGGGGACCTACGAGCAGTACTTC
size: -; D: TRBD2; V: TRBV2; J: TRBJ2-7; CDR3: CASGLAGHEQYF; DNA: TGTGCCAGCGGGCTAGCGGGCCACGAGCAGTACTTC
size: -; D: TRBD2; V: TRBV13; J: TRBJ2-5; CDR3: CASSRGLAGVLETQYF; DNA: TGTGCCAGCAGCAGAGGACTAGCGGGAGTTTTGGAGACCCAGTACTTC
size: once; D: TRBD1; V: TRBV30; J: TRBJ1-2; CDR3: CALQGADYGYTF; DNA: TGTGCCTTGCAGGGGGCGGACTATGGCTACACCTTC
size: -; D: TRBD2; V: TRBV4-1; J: TRBJ2-7; CDR3: CASSHELAGVYEQYF; DNA: TGCGCCAGCAGCCATGAACTAGCGGGAGTCTACGAGCAGTACTTC
size: once; D: -; V: TRBV7-2; J: TRBJ2-4; CDR3: CASSFGDSKNIQYF; DNA: TGTGCCAGCAGCTTCGGCGACTCCAAAAACATTCAGTACTTC
size: -; D: TRBD1; V: TRBV10-1; J: TRBJ1-1; CDR3: CASSDKGGADTEAFF; DNA: TGCGCCAGCAGTGATAAAGGGGGCGCGGACACTGAAGCTTTCTTT
size: -; D: -; V: TRBV10-3; J: TRBJ1-2; CDR3: CAISEWGGEDYGYTF; DNA: TGTGCCATCAGTGAATGGGGGGGCGAGGACTATGGCTACACCTTC
size: -; D: TRBD2; V: TRBV5-1; J: TRBJ2-7; CDR3: CASWPGGSTHEQYF; DNA: TGCGCCAGCTGGCCGGGGGGATCCACCCACGAGCAGTACTTC
size: -; D: -; V: TRBV14; J: TRBJ2-7; CDR3: CASSQAGGRYEQYF; DNA: TGTGCCAGCAGCCAAGCTGGGGGGAGGTACGAGCAGTACTTC
size: -; D: -; V: TRBV29-1; J: TRBJ2-3; CDR3: CSVEDLVLSTDTQYF; DNA: TGCAGCGTTGAAGATCTTGTCCTTAGCACAGATACGCAGTATTTT
size: few; D: -; V: TRBV10-2; J: TRBJ2-7; CDR3: CASSDRQNGYEQYF; DNA: TGCGCCAGCAGTGATCGACAGAATGGCTACGAGCAGTACTTC
size: -; D: TRBD1; V: TRBV7-9; J: TRBJ1-1; CDR3: CASSLEQGARTEAFF; DNA: TGTGCCAGCAGCTTAGAACAGGGGGCTCGGACTGAAGCTTTCTTT
size: -; D: -; V: TRBV30; J: TRBJ1-1; CDR3: CAWSEAGRDTEAFF; DNA: TGTGCCTGGAGTGAGGCAGGGAGGGACACTGAAGCTTTCTTT
size: -; D: -; V: TRBV29-1; J: TRBJ2-3; CDR3: CSVGTALDTQYF; DNA: TGCAGCGTTGGGACTGCCCTAGATACGCAGTATTTT
size: -; D: TRBD1; V: TRBV7-2; J: TRBJ2-2; CDR3: CASSLVGAQGSGELFF; DNA: TGTGCCAGCAGCTTAGTAGGGGCACAGGGGTCCGGGGAGCTGTTTTTT
size: -; D: -; V: TRBV4-1; J: TRBJ1-4; CDR3: CASSQVWGPGLGGEGEKLFF; DNA: TGCGCCAGCAGCCAAGTCTGGGGCCCAGGACTCGGCGGGGAGGGTGAAAAACTGTTTTTT
size: -; D: TRBD2; V: TRBV3-1/TRBV3-2; J: TRBJ2-3; CDR3: CASSQVLAGTRPFSTDTQYF; DNA: TGTGCCAGCAGCCAAGTCCTAGCGGGAACCCGTCCTTTTAGCACAGATACGCAGTATTTT
size: -; D: -; V: TRBV5-1; J: TRBJ1-3; CDR3: CASSLAEGGSGNTIYF; DNA: TGCGCCAGCAGCTTGGCCGAGGGTGGCTCTGGAAACACCATATATTTT
size: -; D: TRBD2; V: TRBV5-1; J: TRBJ2-1; CDR3: CASSLAGGTFNEQFF; DNA: TGCGCCAGCAGCCTAGCGGGAGGGACCTTCAATGAGCAGTTCTTC
size: -; D: TRBD2; V: TRBV7-8; J: TRBJ2-1; CDR3: CASSLELAGATFVNEQFF; DNA: TGTGCCAGCAGCTTAGAGCTAGCGGGAGCCACATTTGTCAATGAGCAGTTCTTC
size: -; D: TRBD2; V: TRBV4-2; J: TRBJ2-5; CDR3: CASSQLAGGLERQETQYF; DNA: TGTGCCAGCAGCCAACTAGCGGGAGGGCTCGAGAGGCAAGAGACCCAGTACTTC
size: -; D: -; V: TRBV11-3; J: TRBJ2-7; CDR3: CASSLGHEQYF; DNA: TGTGCCAGCAGCTTAGGGCACGAGCAGTACTTC